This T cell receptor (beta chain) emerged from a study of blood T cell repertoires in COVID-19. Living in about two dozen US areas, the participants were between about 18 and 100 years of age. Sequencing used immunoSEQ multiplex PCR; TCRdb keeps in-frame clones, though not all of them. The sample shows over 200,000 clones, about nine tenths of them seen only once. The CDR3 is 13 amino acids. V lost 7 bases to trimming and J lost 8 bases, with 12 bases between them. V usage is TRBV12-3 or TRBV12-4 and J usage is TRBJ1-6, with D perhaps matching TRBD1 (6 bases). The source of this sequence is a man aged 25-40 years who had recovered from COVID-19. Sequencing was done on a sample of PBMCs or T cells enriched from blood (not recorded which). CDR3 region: CASNWGRDSPLHF. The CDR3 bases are TGTGCCAGCAATTGGGGGCGCGATTCACCCCTCCACTTT.